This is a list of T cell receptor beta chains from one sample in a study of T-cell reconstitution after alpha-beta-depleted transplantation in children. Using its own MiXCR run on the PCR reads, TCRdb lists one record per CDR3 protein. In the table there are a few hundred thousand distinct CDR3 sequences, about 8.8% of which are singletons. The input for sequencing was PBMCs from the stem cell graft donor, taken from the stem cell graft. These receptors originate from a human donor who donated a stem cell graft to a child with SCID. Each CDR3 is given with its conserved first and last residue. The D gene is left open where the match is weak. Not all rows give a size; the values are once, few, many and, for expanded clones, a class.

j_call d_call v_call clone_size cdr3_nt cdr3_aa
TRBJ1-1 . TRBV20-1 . TGCAGTGCTAGAGATTCAAGGGTCCGGACTCAGAACACTGAAGCTTTCTTT CSARDSRVRTQNTEAFF
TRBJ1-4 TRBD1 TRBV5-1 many TGCGCCAGCAGCTTTGGAGACAGGGGGGATGAAAAACTGTTTTTT CASSFGDRGDEKLFF
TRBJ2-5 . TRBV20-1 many TGCAGTGCCGCTAACTTACGAACCCAGTACTTC CSAANLRTQYF
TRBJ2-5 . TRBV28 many TGTGCCAGCAGTTTGCAGATGCTTCAAGAGACCCAGTACTTC CASSLQMLQETQYF
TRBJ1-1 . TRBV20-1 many TGCAGTGCTAGTAGGGCCAGGGAACTGAACACTGAAGCTTTCTTT CSASRARELNTEAFF
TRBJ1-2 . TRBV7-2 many TGTGCCAGCAGCCCAGGGCCCTACCATAATAACTATGGCTACACCTTC CASSPGPYHNNYGYTF
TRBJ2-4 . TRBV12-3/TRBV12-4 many TGTGCCAGCAACCCGGACGGGTGGAACATTCAGTACTTC CASNPDGWNIQYF
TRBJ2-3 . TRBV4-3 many TGCGCCAGCAGCCAAGACCGGTTTTCTCGTTCTAGCACAGATACGCAGTATTTT CASSQDRFSRSSTDTQYF
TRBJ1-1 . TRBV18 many TGTGCCAGCTCCTTACCACCTTCCGTGCCGAACACTGAAGCTTTCTTT CASSLPPSVPNTEAFF
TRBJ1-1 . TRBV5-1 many TGCGCCAGCAATAATCTTATAGGAAACACTGAAGCTTTCTTT CASNNLIGNTEAFF
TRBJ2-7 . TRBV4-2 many TGTGCCAGCAGCCCCAGTCCGGTATACGAGCAGTACTTC CASSPSPVYEQYF
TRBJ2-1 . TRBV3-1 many TGTGCCAGCAGTCAGACCGGGGCCCCCAAGTTCTTC CASSQTGAPKFF
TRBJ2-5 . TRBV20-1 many TGCAGTGCTAGTTTGGCAGGGATACAAGAGACCCAGTACTTC CSASLAGIQETQYF
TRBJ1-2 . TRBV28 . TGTGCCAGGGGCCCCGGGCTCCTATCCTATGGCTACACCTTC CARGPGLLSYGYTF
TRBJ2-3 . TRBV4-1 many TGCGCCAGCGCACGCAGGGGAACAGATACGCAGTATTTT CASARRGTDTQYF
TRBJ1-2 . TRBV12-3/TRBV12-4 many TGTGCCAGCAGAGCCTCGGGGGGCTCAGCCTATGGCTACACCTTC CASRASGGSAYGYTF
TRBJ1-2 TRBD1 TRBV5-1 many TGCGCCAGCAGCCCCGGGACAGGCGACACCTATGGCTACACCTTC CASSPGTGDTYGYTF
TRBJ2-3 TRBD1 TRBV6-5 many TGTGCCAGCAGTTACTTGGTTGGCAGGGGGCGCACAGATACGCAGTATTTT CASSYLVGRGRTDTQYF
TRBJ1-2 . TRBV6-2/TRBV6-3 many TGTGCCAGCAGCCCCCGGGACTATGGCTACACCTTC CASSPRDYGYTF
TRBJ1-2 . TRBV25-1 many TGTGCCAGCAGTGAAGGAGTCGCAGTGCTCTATGGCTACACCTTC CASSEGVAVLYGYTF
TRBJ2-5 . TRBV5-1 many TGCGCCAGCAGCTTGGAAGTCCAAGAGACCCAGTACTTC CASSLEVQETQYF
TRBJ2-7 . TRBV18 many TGTGCCAGCTCACCTGGCGGGGGCCTCTCCTACGAGCAGTACTTC CASSPGGGLSYEQYF
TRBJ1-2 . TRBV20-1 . TGCAGTGCTATCTATCAGTACATGGGACCTGGCTACACCTTC CSAIYQYMGPGYTF
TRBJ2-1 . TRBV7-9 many TGTGCCAGCAGCCCCGGAAGACAGTCCTACAATGAGCAGTTCTTC CASSPGRQSYNEQFF
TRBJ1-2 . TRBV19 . TGTGCCAGTATGACCCCGGGCTGGGGCTACACCTTC CASMTPGWGYTF
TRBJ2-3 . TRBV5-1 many TGCGCCAGCAGCTTGACACCAGATACGCAGTATTTT CASSLTPDTQYF
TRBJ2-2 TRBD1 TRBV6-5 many TGTGCCAGCAGTCCCCCGGGACAGGGCAGCGGGGAGCTGTTTTTT CASSPPGQGSGELFF
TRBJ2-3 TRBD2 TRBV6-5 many TGTGCCAGCAGTTACTGGGGGGAGGGCGCAGATACGCAGTATTTT CASSYWGEGADTQYF
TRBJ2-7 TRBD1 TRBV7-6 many TGTGCCAGCAGCGGGGACAGGGGGAGTTACGAGCAGTACTTC CASSGDRGSYEQYF
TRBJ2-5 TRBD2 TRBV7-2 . TGTGCCAGCATCTTAGCGGCGGCGGGGGGGGTACAAGAGACCCAGTACTTC CASILAAAGGVQETQYF
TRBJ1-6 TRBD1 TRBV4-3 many TGCGCCAGCAGCCAAAATACTAACAGGGGGCCCAATTCACCCCTCCACTTT CASSQNTNRGPNSPLHF
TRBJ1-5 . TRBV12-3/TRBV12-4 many TGTGCCAGCAGTTTAGGTGGGACGGTCAATCAGCCCCAGCATTTT CASSLGGTVNQPQHF
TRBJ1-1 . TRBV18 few TGTGCCAGCTCACCAGGCAGGGACACTGAAGCTTTCTTT CASSPGRDTEAFF
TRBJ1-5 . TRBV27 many TGTGCCAGCAGTTTCCCGTCAAGACAGGATAGCAATCAGCCCCAGCATTTT CASSFPSRQDSNQPQHF
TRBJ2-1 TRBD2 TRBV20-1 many TGCAGTGTTCCGGGACTAGCGGGGGGGCGTCCTGACAATGAGCAGTTCTTC CSVPGLAGGRPDNEQFF
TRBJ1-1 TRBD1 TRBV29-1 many TGCAGCGTTGAGGAGGGGGCTAACACTGAAGCTTTCTTT CSVEEGANTEAFF
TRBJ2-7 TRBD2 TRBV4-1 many TGCGCCAGCAGCCAACCGAGGGCTAGCGGGGCCAACGAGCAGTACTTC CASSQPRASGANEQYF
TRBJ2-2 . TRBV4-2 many TGTGCCAGCAGCCCCGGGGTGATCGAAGACACCGGGGAGCTGTTTTTT CASSPGVIEDTGELFF
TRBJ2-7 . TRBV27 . TGTGCCAGCAGTTTGGCCCGCTCACAGGGAGACGAGCAGTACTTC CASSLARSQGDEQYF
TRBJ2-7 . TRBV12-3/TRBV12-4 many TGTGCCAGCATGAACCTGGGGAGAGGCGAGCAGTACTTC CASMNLGRGEQYF
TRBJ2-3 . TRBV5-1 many TGCGCCAGCAGCCCGGATGGCAGGATAGGGGCAGATACGCAGTATTTT CASSPDGRIGADTQYF
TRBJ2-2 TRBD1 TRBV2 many TGTGCCAGCAGTGAAGCCCGGACAGGGGGTCACACCGGGGAGCTGTTTTTT CASSEARTGGHTGELFF
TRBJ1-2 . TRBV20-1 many TGCAGTGCTAGAGATCTCTTTTACTCCCCTAACTATGGCTACACCTTC CSARDLFYSPNYGYTF
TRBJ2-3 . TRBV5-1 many TGCGCCAGCAGCTTGTCATACCCACCAGATACGCAGTATTTT CASSLSYPPDTQYF
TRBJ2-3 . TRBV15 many TGTGCCACCAGCATAGGGGGTCTCCGAGATACGCAGTATTTT CATSIGGLRDTQYF
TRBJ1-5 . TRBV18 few TGTGCCAGCTCACCACCGGGAGACAATCAGCCCCAGCATTTT CASSPPGDNQPQHF
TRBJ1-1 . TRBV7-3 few TGTGCCAGCAGAAAACAGGGTCCGGACACTGAAGCTTTCTTT CASRKQGPDTEAFF
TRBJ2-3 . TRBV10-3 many TGTGCCATCAGTGCATTAACTACCACAGATACGCAGTATTTT CAISALTTTDTQYF